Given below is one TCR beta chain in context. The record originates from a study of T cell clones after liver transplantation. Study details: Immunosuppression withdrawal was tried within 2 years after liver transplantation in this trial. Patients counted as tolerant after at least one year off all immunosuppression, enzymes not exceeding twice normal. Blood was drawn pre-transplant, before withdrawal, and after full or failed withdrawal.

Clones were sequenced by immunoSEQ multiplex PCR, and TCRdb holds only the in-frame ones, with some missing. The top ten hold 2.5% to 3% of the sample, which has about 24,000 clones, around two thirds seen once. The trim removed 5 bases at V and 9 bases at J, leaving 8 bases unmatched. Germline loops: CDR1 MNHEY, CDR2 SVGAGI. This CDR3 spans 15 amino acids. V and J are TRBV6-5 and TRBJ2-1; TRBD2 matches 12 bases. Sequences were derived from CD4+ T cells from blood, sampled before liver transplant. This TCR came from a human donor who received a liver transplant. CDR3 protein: CASSRASGGALEQFF. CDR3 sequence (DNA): TGTGCCAGCAGTCGAGCTAGCGGGGGGGCGCTTGAGCAGTTCTTC.